This TCR beta chain emerged from a study of blood T cell repertoires in COVID-19. At the level of the study: COVID-19 samples collected from the United States, Italy and Spain covered acute and convalescent phases. In each case, the material was cDNA or gDNA derived from T cells, B-cell-depleted T cells, or PBMCs.

Trimming removed 5 bases from V and 10 bases from J, with 17 bases in between. The germline gives CDR1 SGHAT, CDR2 FQNNGV. There are 13 residues in the CDR3. Under the authors' procedure: Scientists estimated how many nucleated cells there were by amplifying reference gene primers. Method: immunoSEQ multiplex PCR; TCRdb's copy keeps in-frame clones and lacks some. V and J calls and clone size follow that table, whereas D and trimming were derived from the DNA. Seen here are approximately 120,000 clones, about four fifths observed once, and the top ten hold around 11%. In this sample, this clone turned up a few times.

The specimen was peripheral blood. This TCR was sampled from a man between 60 and 75 years old with acute or convalescent COVID-19. The chain links TRBV11-2 to TRBJ1-1, with D possibly matching TRBD1 (5 bases). The CDR3 nucleotides are TGTGCCAGCAGCCTCGCGGGACCTCCGGGAGCTTTCTTT. This encodes CASSLAGPPGAFF.